The clone carrying this T cell receptor beta chain was detected only once. The data originate from a study of PD-1 blockade in mismatch repair-deficient tumors. The CDR3 contains 14 residues. Germline CDR1 reads SGHTA; CDR2 reads FQGNSA. V gave up 2 bases and J gave up 6 bases, with 12 bases separating them. Profiling relied on immunoSEQ multiplex PCR, and the TCRdb table lists in-frame clones only, not all of them. This sample has roughly 120,000 clones; over 65% occur once, and the top ten carry about 4.5%. All patients were mismatch repair deficient, assessed by either PCR or immunohistochemistry. The chain has TRBV7-2 and TRBJ2-3, with D perhaps matching TRBD1 (6 bases). This receptor was identified in an adult with mismatch repair-deficient cancer. Specimen: peripheral blood, collected just over 59 weeks after starting pembrolizumab. CDR3 sequence (DNA): TGTGCCAGCAGCTTAAGTAAGGGGGTGGATACGCAGTATTTT. It is translated as CASSLSKGVDTQYF.